This T cell receptor (beta chain) comes out of a study of blood T cell repertoires in COVID-19. A single count supports this clone. As processed by the authors: Estimation of nucleated cell counts was performed using reference gene primer amplification. Generated by immunoSEQ multiplex PCR, the TCRdb table keeps only in-frame clones and is missing some. V, J and clone size derive from that table, while D and trimming were established from the DNA sequence. Here the sample spans 200,000 to 250,000 clones, roughly 80% being singletons. The CDR3 is 14 residues long. Trimming removed 4 bases from V and 7 bases from J; junction bases left unmatched: 11. Per germline, CDR1 SQVTM and CDR2 ANQGSEA.

The chain combines TRBV29-1 with TRBJ2-3; 7 bases are a match to TRBD1. Input material: peripheral blood. This sequence originates from a human donor in a cohort sampled during active COVID-19. Here the CDR3 reads CSVGISTGKNTQYF. For the CDR3, the DNA is TGCAGCGTTGGTATATCGACAGGGAAGAATACGCAGTATTTT.